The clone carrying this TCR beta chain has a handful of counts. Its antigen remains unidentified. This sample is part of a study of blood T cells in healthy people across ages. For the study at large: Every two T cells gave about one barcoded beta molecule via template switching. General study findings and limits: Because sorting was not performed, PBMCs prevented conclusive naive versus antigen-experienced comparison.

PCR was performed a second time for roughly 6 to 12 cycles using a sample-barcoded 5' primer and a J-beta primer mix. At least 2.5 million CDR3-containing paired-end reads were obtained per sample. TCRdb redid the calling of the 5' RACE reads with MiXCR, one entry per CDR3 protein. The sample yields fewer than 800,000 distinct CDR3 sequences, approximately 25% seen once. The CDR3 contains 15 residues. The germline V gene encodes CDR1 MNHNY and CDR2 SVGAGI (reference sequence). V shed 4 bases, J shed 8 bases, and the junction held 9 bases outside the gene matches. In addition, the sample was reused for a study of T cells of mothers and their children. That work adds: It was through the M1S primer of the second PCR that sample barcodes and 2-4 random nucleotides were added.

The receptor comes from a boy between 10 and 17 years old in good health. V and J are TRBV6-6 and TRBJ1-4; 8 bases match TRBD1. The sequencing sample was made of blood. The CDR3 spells CASSSPDRGGEKLFF. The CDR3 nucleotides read TGTGCCAGCAGTTCCCCCGACAGGGGAGGCGAAAAACTGTTTTTT.